The entry below describes one T cell receptor (beta chain). This sample is part of a study of cytomegalovirus exposure and HLA in healthy donors. PCR involved 60 Vbeta and 13 Jbeta primers. This table comes from immunoSEQ multiplex PCR, and its TCRdb copy is limited to in-frame clones, with some not included. The table has about 110,000 clones, approximately 60% seen once. Sequences were obtained from PBMCs. The clonotype was recovered from a woman aged 25-40 years in good health and CMV-seronegative.

The CDR3 DNA follows: TGTGCCAGCGGGTCTAGCGGGAGATTAGATACGCAGTATTTT. This codes for CASGSSGRLDTQYF. The chain is built from TRBV2 and TRBJ2-3; 10 nucleotides agree with TRBD2. Germline loops: CDR1 SNHLY, CDR2 FYNNEI. The CDR3 has 14 amino acids. Germline trimming cut 8 bases from V and 5 bases from J; bases unmatched to any gene: 7. Together with reference TRBV2 and TRBJ2-3, the CDR3 gives the full variable domain: EPEVTQTPSHQVTQMGQEVILRCVPISNHLYFYWYRQILGQKVEFLVSFYNNEISEKSEIFDDQFSVERPDGSNFTLKIRSTKLEDSAMYFCASGSSGRLDTQYFGPGTRLTVL.